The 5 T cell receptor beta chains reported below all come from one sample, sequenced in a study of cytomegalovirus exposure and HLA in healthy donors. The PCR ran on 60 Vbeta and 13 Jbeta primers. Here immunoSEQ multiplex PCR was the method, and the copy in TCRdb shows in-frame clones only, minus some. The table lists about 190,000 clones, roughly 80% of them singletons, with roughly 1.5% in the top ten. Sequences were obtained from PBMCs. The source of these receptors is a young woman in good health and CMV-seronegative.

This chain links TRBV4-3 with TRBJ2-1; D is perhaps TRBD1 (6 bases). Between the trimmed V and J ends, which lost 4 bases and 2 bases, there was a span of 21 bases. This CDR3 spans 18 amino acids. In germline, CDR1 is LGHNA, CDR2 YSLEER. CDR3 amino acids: CASSPTAPGELTYNEQFF. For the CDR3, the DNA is TGCGCCAGCAGCCCAACTGCTCCAGGGGAGCTAACCTACAATGAGCAGTTCTTC.

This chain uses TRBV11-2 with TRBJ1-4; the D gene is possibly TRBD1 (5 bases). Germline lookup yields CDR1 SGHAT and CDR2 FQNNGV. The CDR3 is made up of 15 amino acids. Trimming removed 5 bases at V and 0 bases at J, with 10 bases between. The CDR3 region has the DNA TGTGCCAGCAGCACGGGGGATGCAACTAATGAAAAACTGTTTTTT. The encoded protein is CASSTGDATNEKLFF.

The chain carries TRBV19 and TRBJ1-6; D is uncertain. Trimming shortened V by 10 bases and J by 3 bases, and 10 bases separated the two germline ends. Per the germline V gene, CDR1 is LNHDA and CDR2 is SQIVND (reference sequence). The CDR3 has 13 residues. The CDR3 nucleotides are TGTGCCACCTCAGGTGTCTATAATTCACCCCTCCACTTT. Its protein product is CATSGVYNSPLHF.

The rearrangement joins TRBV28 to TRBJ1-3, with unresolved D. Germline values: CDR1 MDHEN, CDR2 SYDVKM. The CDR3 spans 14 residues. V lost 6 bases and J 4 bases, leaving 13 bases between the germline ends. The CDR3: CASSPGGSGNTIYF. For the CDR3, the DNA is TGTGCCAGCAGCCCCGGAGGGTCCGGAAACACCATATATTTT.

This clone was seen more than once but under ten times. For the CDR3, the DNA is TGTGCCAGCAGCTTTAAAGGGACAGATTACACTGAAGCTTTCTTT. Residues: CASSFKGTDYTEAFF. The chain joins TRBV5-6 to TRBJ1-1; 7 positions match TRBD1. J lost 3 bases, V lost 2 bases, and 7 bases had no gene match. The length of the CDR3 is 15 residues. Germline CDR1 reads SGHDT; CDR2 reads YYEEEE.